The TCR beta chain described here comes from a study of cytomegalovirus exposure and HLA in healthy donors. PCR employed 60 Vbeta and 13 Jbeta primers. Profiled with immunoSEQ multiplex PCR; TCRdb holds only in-frame clones, not every one. Of 120,000 or so clones in the sample, 8% to 11% are singletons; the top ten hold about 4.7%. The length of the CDR3 is 15 residues. With 11 bases removed from V and 3 bases from J, the gap between germline ends came to 20 bases. The V gene's germline CDR1 is LNHDA and CDR2 SQIVND (reference sequence). The receptor was derived from a woman aged 18-30 years in good health and CMV-seropositive. V gene TRBV19 combines with J gene TRBJ1-5; maybe TRBD1 (6 bases). Sequences were obtained from PBMCs. CDR3 nucleotides: TGTGCCTGTAAAAGGGGGACCGCTCACAATCAGCCCCAGCATTTT. Its translation: CACKRGTAHNQPQHF.